This T cell receptor beta chain was obtained from a study of T cell repertoires in cytomegalovirus infection. From the reads, TCRdb called clonotypes with MiXCR, one entry per CDR3 protein. The table includes some 310,000 distinct CDR3 sequences, around a quarter detected once. Comment on this clonotype: Its antigen remains unknown.

V lost 3 bases and J 6 bases, leaving 16 bases between the germline ends. The CDR3 covers 15 residues. Germline CDR1 is SGHTA and CDR2 is FQGNSA. J is TRBJ2-3 and V is TRBV7-2; D uncertain. This sequence originates from a human donor in good health (CMV status not recorded). Some clones in this sample may be carry-over from other donors' samples. The source was cultured PBMCs, collected from culture after CMV antigen stimulation. In DNA form, the CDR3 reads TGTGCCAGCAGCTTTGTAACGGGTCCCTTGGATACGCAGTATTTT. As protein: CASSFVTGPLDTQYF.